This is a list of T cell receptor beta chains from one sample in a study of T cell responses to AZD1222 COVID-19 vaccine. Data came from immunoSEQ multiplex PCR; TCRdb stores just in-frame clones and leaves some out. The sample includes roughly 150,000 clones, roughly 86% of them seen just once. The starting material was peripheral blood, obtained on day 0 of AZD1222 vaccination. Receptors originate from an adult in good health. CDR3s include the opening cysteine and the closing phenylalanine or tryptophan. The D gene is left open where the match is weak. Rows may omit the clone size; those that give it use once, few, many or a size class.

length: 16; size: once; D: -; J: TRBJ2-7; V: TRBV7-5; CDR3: CVRSLARFGQNYEQYF; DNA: TGTGTCAGAAGCTTAGCGCGCTTCGGGCAGAACTACGAGCAGTACTTC
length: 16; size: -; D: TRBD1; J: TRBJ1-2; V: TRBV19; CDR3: CASSSGPGQFLDGYTF; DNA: TGTGCCAGTAGTAGTGGACCGGGACAGTTTCTGGATGGCTACACCTTC
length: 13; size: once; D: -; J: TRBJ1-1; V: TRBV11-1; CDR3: CASSLDPGTEAFF; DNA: TGTGCCAGCAGCTTAGATCCCGGAACTGAAGCTTTCTTT
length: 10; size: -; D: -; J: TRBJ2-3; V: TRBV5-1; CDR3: CASSLSTQYF; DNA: TGCGCCAGCAGCTTGAGCACGCAGTATTTT
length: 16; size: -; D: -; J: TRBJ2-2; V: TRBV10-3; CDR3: CAINWEKGPSNGELFF; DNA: TGTGCCATCAATTGGGAGAAGGGACCCTCGAACGGGGAGCTGTTTTTT
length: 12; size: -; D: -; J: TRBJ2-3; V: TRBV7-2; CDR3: CASGQDPDTQYF; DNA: TGTGCCAGCGGTCAGGACCCAGATACGCAGTATTTT
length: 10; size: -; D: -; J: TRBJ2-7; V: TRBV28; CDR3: CASRDYEQYF; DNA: TGTGCCAGCAGGGACTACGAGCAGTACTTC
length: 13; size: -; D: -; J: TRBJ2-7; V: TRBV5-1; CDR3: CASSSQGSNEQYF; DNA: TGCGCCAGCAGCTCTCAGGGGTCAAACGAGCAGTACTTC
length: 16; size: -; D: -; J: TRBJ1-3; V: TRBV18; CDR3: CASSPLGGRDGNTIYF; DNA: TGTGCCAGCTCACCCCTCGGCGGACGTGATGGAAACACCATATATTTT
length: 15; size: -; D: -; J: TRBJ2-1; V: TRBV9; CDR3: CASSPAVGGIDEQFF; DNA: TGTGCCAGCAGCCCAGCGGTAGGGGGGATCGATGAGCAGTTCTTC
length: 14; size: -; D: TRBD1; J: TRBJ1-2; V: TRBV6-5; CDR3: CASSTQGGGYGYTF; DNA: TGTGCCAGCAGTACCCAGGGGGGGGGCTATGGCTACACCTTC
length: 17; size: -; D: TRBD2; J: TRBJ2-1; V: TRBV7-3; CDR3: CASSLAGLAGAYNEQFF; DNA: TGTGCCAGCAGCTTAGCGGGACTAGCGGGGGCCTACAATGAGCAGTTCTTC
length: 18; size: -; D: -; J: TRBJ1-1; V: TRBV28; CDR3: CASGNRRGEGVEDTEAFF; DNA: TGTGCCAGCGGGAATAGGAGGGGGGAGGGAGTGGAGGACACTGAAGCTTTCTTT
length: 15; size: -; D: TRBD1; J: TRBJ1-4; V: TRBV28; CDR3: CASSLTGQLNEKLFF; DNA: TGTGCCAGCAGTTTAACGGGACAGCTTAATGAAAAACTGTTTTTT
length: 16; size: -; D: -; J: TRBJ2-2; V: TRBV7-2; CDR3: CASSEAPGGRTGELFF; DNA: TGTGCCAGCAGCGAAGCTCCAGGAGGTCGCACCGGGGAGCTGTTTTTT
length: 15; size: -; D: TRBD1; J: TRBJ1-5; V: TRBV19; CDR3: CASIETRGLNQPQHF; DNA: TGTGCCAGTATTGAGACCAGGGGGCTTAATCAGCCCCAGCATTTT
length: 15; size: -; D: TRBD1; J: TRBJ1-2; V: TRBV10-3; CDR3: CAISTPTQGGRGYTF; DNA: TGTGCCATCAGTACTCCCACCCAGGGGGGTCGTGGCTACACCTTC
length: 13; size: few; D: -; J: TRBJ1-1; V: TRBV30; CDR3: CAWGRGGDTEAFF; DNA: TGTGCCTGGGGCAGGGGAGGCGACACTGAAGCTTTCTTT
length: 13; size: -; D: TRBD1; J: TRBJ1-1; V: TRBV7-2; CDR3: CASSVTGGRNAFF; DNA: TGTGCCAGCAGCGTCACAGGGGGCCGGAACGCTTTCTTT
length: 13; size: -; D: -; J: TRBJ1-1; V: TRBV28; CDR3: CASSLTVNTEAFF; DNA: TGTGCCAGCAGTTTAACGGTGAACACTGAAGCTTTCTTT
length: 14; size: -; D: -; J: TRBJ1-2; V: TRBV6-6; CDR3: CASSSITGGGGYTF; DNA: TGTGCCAGCAGTTCAATCACCGGGGGCGGGGGCTACACCTTC
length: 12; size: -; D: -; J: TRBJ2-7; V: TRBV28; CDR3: CATDNAPYEQYF; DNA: TGTGCCACCGACAATGCCCCCTACGAGCAGTACTTC
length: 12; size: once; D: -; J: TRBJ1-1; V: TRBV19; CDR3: CASNLALGEAFF; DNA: TGTGCCAGTAACCTTGCCCTTGGTGAAGCTTTCTTT
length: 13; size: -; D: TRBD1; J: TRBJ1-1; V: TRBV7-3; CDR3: CASSWTGGTEAFF; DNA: TGTGCCAGCAGCTGGACAGGGGGCACTGAAGCTTTCTTT
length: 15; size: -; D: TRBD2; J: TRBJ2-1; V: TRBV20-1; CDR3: CSASRSWREYNEQFF; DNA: TGCAGTGCCAGTCGAAGCTGGCGGGAGTACAATGAGCAGTTCTTC
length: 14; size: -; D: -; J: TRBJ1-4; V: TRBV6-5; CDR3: CASSSVATNEKLFF; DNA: TGTGCCAGCAGTTCAGTTGCAACTAATGAAAAACTGTTTTTT
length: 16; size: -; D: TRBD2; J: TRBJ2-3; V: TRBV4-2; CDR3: CASSSPPAGGPDTQYF; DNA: TGTGCCAGCAGCTCTCCCCCAGCGGGGGGGCCAGATACGCAGTATTTT
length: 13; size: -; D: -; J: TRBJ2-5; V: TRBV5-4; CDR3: CASSPVPAEAQYF; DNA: TGTGCCAGCAGTCCCGTCCCGGCGGAGGCCCAGTACTTC
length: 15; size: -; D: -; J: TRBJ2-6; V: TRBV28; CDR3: CASSLGSSGANVLTF; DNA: TGTGCCAGCAGTCTCGGGTCCTCTGGGGCCAACGTCCTGACTTTC
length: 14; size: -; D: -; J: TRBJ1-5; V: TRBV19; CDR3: CASSWVSSNQPQHF; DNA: TGTGCCAGTAGTTGGGTCAGTAGCAATCAGCCCCAGCATTTT
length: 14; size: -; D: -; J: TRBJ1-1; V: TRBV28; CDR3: CASSLGTLNTEAFF; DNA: TGTGCCAGCAGTTTAGGGACACTGAACACTGAAGCTTTCTTT
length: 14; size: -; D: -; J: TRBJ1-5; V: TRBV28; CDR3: CASSPRMGGQPQHF; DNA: TGTGCCAGCAGTCCCCGGATGGGAGGTCAGCCCCAGCATTTT
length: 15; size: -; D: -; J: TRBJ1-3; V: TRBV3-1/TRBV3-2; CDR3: CASSLSGGSGNTIYF; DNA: TGTGCCAGCAGCCTCTCGGGGGGCTCTGGAAACACCATATATTTT
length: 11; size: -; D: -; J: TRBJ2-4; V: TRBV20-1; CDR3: CSARAENIQYF; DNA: TGCAGTGCTAGGGCAGAAAACATTCAGTACTTC
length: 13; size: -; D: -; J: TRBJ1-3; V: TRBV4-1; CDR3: CASSQEGGNTIYF; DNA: TGCGCCAGCAGCCAAGAGGGGGGAAACACCATATATTTT
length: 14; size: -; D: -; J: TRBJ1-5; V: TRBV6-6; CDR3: CASSHGRGGLAQHF; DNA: TGTGCCAGCAGCCACGGGAGGGGAGGGTTAGCCCAGCATTTT
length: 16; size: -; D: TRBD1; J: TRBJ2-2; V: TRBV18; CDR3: CASSPLTGSNTGELFF; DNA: TGTGCCAGCTCACCCCTGACAGGGTCGAACACCGGGGAGCTGTTTTTT
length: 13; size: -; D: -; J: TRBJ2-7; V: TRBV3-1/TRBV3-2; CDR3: CASSPRDNYEQYF; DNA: TGTGCCAGCAGCCCCCGGGACAACTACGAGCAGTACTTC
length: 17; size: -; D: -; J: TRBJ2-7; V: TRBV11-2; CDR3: CASSPRVLSTLTYEQYF; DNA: TGTGCCAGCAGCCCGAGGGTTCTCTCAACTCTTACCTACGAGCAGTACTTC
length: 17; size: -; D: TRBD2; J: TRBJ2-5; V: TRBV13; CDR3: CASSLSQLAGGPETQYF; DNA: TGTGCCAGCAGCCTGTCCCAACTAGCGGGAGGGCCCGAGACCCAGTACTTC
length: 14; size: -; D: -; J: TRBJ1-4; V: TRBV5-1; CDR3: CASSLAGVEEKLFF; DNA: TGCGCCAGCAGCTTGGCAGGGGTAGAAGAAAAACTGTTTTTT
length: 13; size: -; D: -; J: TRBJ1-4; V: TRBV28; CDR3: CATINRQDEKLFF; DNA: TGTGCCACCATTAATAGACAGGATGAAAAACTGTTTTTT